Below are 20 T cell receptor beta chains sequenced from a single sample in a study of CD8 T cells in ankylosing spondylitis. TCRdb used MiXCR to reprocess the 5' RACE reads, holding one entry per CDR3 protein. The sample yields over 100,000 distinct CDR3 sequences, 7% seen once. The specimen sequenced was blood, either unsorted or a sorted T cell fraction (not recorded which). These receptors originate from a male donor with ankylosing spondylitis or in good health (not recorded which).

This sequence joins TRBV5-1 and TRBJ1-1; D is unresolved. Germline CDR1 is SGHRS and CDR2 is YFSETQ. V lost 4 bases and J lost 4, with 14 bases in between. This CDR3 has 14 amino acids. As DNA, the CDR3 is TGCGCCAGCAGCCGTCTGGGGTCTAGCACTGAAGCTTTCTTT. Its translation: CASSRLGSSTEAFF.

This clonotype was recorded at least ten times. The chain is built from TRBV28 and TRBJ2-7; 8 nucleotides agree with TRBD1. The CDR3 sequence is 14 residues long. Germline-derived CDR1 and CDR2 are MDHEN and SYDVKM. The V segment lost 2 bases and the J segment 5 bases; nucleotides outside the gene matches: 5. CDR3 residues: CASSLPDRGHEQYF. The CDR3 nucleotides are TGTGCCAGCAGTTTACCCGACAGGGGCCACGAGCAGTACTTC.

This clonotype occurred many times. This chain links TRBV20-1 with TRBJ2-1; tentative D call: TRBD1 (5 bases). CDR1 DFQATT and CDR2 SNEGSKA come from the germline V gene (reference sequence). The CDR3 runs to 10 residues. CDR3 region: CRDTYNEQFF. CDR3 in DNA: TGCAGGGACACCTACAATGAGCAGTTCTTC.

This clonotype was seen at least ten times. The rearrangement joins TRBV28 to TRBJ2-7; D perhaps matches TRBD1 (6 bases). The CDR3 runs 13 residues. Germline CDR1 reads MDHEN; CDR2 reads SYDVKM. Between the trimmed V and J ends, which lost 6 bases and 3 bases, there was a span of 12 bases. In DNA, the CDR3 is TGTGCCAGCAGGACTAACAGGGACTACGAGCAGTACTTC. Encoded protein: CASRTNRDYEQYF.

In this sample, this clonotype turned up many times. The J gene is TRBJ2-7, the V gene TRBV5-1; 7 bases map to TRBD1. The CDR3 totals 14 residues. Trimming removed 2 bases from V and 0 bases from J; junction bases left unmatched: 2. Germline CDR1 is SGHRS and CDR2 is YFSETQ. The CDR3 loop is CASSFDRDSYEQYF. CDR3 bases: TGCGCCAGCAGCTTCGACAGGGACTCCTACGAGCAGTACTTC.

This clonotype appeared many times. The chain uses TRBV18 and TRBJ2-2, with 8 bases aligning to TRBD1. Looked up from germline, CDR1 is KGHSH and CDR2 is LQKENI. The junction had 7 bases not matched to a gene; V was cut back by 2 bases and J by 5 bases. The CDR3 loop spans 16 amino acids. As DNA, the CDR3 is TGTGCCAGCTCACCAAGGACAGGGAGCATGACCGGGGAGCTGTTTTTT. Translation: CASSPRTGSMTGELFF.

This clonotype was observed many times. The chain is built from TRBV5-1 and TRBJ2-1, with 8 bases identical to TRBD2. This CDR3 is 16 amino acids long. Trimming cost V 4 bases and J 4 bases; bases outside gene matches: 10. Germline lookup yields CDR1 SGHRS and CDR2 YFSETQ. The CDR3 region is CASSRQSGSIYNEQFF. The CDR3 DNA reads as TGCGCCAGCAGCAGACAGAGCGGGAGCATATACAATGAGCAGTTCTTC.

This clonotype has ten or more counts. The gene calls are TRBV29-1 and TRBJ2-7; 8 bases map to TRBD2. Germline V gene sequence: CDR1 SQVTM, CDR2 ANQGSEA. The V segment lost 4 bases and the J segment 3 bases; nucleotides outside the gene matches: 2. There are 12 residues in the CDR3. The CDR3 spells CSVGAGGYEQYF. DNA for the CDR3: TGCAGCGTTGGGGCGGGGGGCTACGAGCAGTACTTC.

The J gene is TRBJ2-1, the V gene TRBV20-1, with 8 positions matching TRBD2. The germline V gene encodes CDR1 DFQATT and CDR2 SNEGSKA (reference sequence). The CDR3 is 19 amino acids. With V trimmed by 2 bases and J by 6 bases, 21 bases remained unmatched. The CDR3: CSARKGGGSGGPRSNEQFF. In DNA form, the CDR3 reads TGCAGTGCTAGAAAGGGAGGGGGGAGCGGGGGCCCTAGAAGCAATGAGCAGTTCTTC.

The table lists this clonotype with many counts. The chain is built from TRBV3-1 and TRBJ1-2, with D uncertain. Germline CDR1 and CDR2: LGHDT and YNNKEL (reference sequence). The CDR3 has 15 residues. V was shortened by 0 bases and J by 0 bases, with 8 bases between the two germline ends. This chain's CDR3 is CASSQDVATNYGYTF. CDR3 DNA sequence: TGTGCCAGCAGCCAAGACGTAGCGACTAACTATGGCTACACCTTC.

Ten or more counts support this clonotype. The chain uses TRBV2 and TRBJ2-1; 12 nucleotides match TRBD2. With V trimmed by 6 bases and J by 7 bases, 7 bases remained unmatched. Germline V gene sequence: CDR1 SNHLY, CDR2 FYNNEI. This CDR3 is built from 15 residues. The CDR3 is CASRLLAGGHNEQFF. The CDR3 DNA is TGTGCCAGCAGGCTCCTAGCGGGAGGGCATAATGAGCAGTTCTTC.

This clonotype was counted many times. The genes are TRBV19 and TRBJ2-7, with D perhaps matching TRBD1 or TRBD2 (6 bases each). Trimming pared 3 bases from V and 2 bases from J, leaving 14 bases between. This CDR3 is 15 amino acids long. CDR1 LNHDA and CDR2 SQIVND come from the germline V gene (reference sequence). CDR3: CASSISGASTYEQYF. The CDR3 nucleotides read TGTGCCAGTAGTATTTCGGGGGCCTCAACCTACGAGCAGTACTTC.

In its sample, this clonotype was seen a few times. The V call is TRBV18, the J call TRBJ2-3; no firm D call. Germline lookup yields CDR1 KGHSH and CDR2 LQKENI. The CDR3 has 15 amino acids. Trimming stripped 4 bases from V and 5 bases from J, with 16 bases between. The chain's CDR3 is CASSRLRPPEDTQYF. The CDR3 nucleotides are TGTGCCAGCTCACGCTTGAGGCCGCCCGAAGATACGCAGTATTTT.

This clonotype was seen repeatedly, ten times or more. J is TRBJ2-7 and V is TRBV5-1; TRBD1 is a possible D gene (6 bases). Between the trimmed V and J ends, which lost 3 bases and 0 bases, there was a span of 10 bases. Germline V gives CDR1 SGHRS, CDR2 YFSETQ. The CDR3 consists of 14 residues. The CDR3 here is CASSYYRASYEQYF. The DNA of the CDR3 is TGCGCCAGCAGCTATTACAGGGCCTCCTACGAGCAGTACTTC.

This clonotype was picked up many times. The V and J genes are TRBV20-1 and TRBJ2-7; the D gene is possibly TRBD2 (5 bases). V dropped 4 bases and J dropped 0 bases, with 7 bases sitting between them. This CDR3 has 12 amino acids. The germline gives CDR1 DFQATT, CDR2 SNEGSKA (reference sequence). CDR3 sequence (DNA): TGCAGTGCTACCGGGAACTCCTACGAGCAGTACTTC. Protein product: CSATGNSYEQYF.

This clonotype came up many times. This chain links TRBV11-2 with TRBJ2-3, with D possibly being TRBD1 (5 bases). Trimming pared 3 bases from V and 5 bases from J, leaving 6 bases between. The CDR3 loop spans 12 amino acids. Germline V gives CDR1 SGHAT, CDR2 FQNNGV. The CDR3 coding sequence is TGTGCCAGCAGCTTTGGACAAGATACGCAGTATTTT. Protein: CASSFGQDTQYF.

This clonotype was observed at least ten times. The gene calls are TRBV29-1 and TRBJ2-7, with TRBD1 as a possible D gene (5 bases). The V end was cut by 4 bases, the J end by 2 bases, with 9 bases between. The CDR3 is 12 residues long. CDR1 is SQVTM and CDR2 is ANQGSEA in the germline V gene. CDR3 region: CSVAMTAYEQYF. The CDR3 DNA reads as TGCAGCGTTGCGATGACAGCCTACGAGCAGTACTTC.

The chain uses TRBV20-1 and TRBJ2-7; 8 bases align to TRBD1. Germline assignment: CDR1 DFQATT and CDR2 SNEGSKA (reference sequence). V lost 6 bases to trimming and J lost 4 bases; unmatched junction nucleotides: 5. The CDR3 has 12 amino acids. For the CDR3, the DNA is TGCAGTGCCCTCGACAGGGGATACGAGCAGTACTTC. Protein sequence: CSALDRGYEQYF.

This clonotype has more than one count but fewer than ten. The chain carries TRBV30 and TRBJ1-2; tentative D call: TRBD1 (5 bases). This CDR3 is built from 12 residues. Trimming pared 4 bases from V and 6 bases from J, leaving 12 bases between. Germline CDR1 reads GTSNPN; CDR2 reads SVGIG (reference sequence). The CDR3: CAWTIRGDGYTF. DNA of the CDR3: TGTGCCTGGACAATCCGGGGGGATGGCTACACCTTC.

This clonotype has at least ten counts. The chain is built from TRBV5-1 and TRBJ1-3; D possibly corresponds to TRBD1 (6 bases). Trimming removed 4 bases from V and 4 bases from J, with 21 bases in between. CDR1 is SGHRS, CDR2 YFSETQ, per germline. The CDR3 is 17 residues long. CDR3 in amino acids: CASSPVPTGYGGNTIYF. The CDR3 nucleotides are TGCGCCAGCAGCCCGGTACCTACAGGGTACGGAGGAAACACCATATATTTT.